This T cell receptor beta chain was retrieved from a study of early T cells in non-severe SARS-CoV-2 infection. Overall study context: It was bulk RNA from unsorted whole blood that was sequenced, and the chains were unpaired. Study outcomes and limitations: The matching step, a VDJdb search, favored anti-spike CD8 responses and missed private and CD4 specificities.

The CDR3 is 15 amino acids. The germline gives CDR1 LGHNA, CDR2 YNFKEQ. V was pared by 0 bases and J by 5 bases, with 13 bases between. This clonotype came up many times. Its matching antigen is unknown. Molecules of cDNA were individually given unique molecular identifiers that were attached to them. TCRdb re-derived calls from the 5' RACE reads in MiXCR, one entry per CDR3 protein. Here the sample spans 55,000 to 80,000 distinct CDR3 sequences, approximately 9.2% being singletons. This sequence was found in an adult who was a healthcare worker with PCR-confirmed SARS-CoV-2 infection or an uninfected control (not recorded which). This specimen was whole blood, taken at baseline. The chain has TRBV4-2 and TRBJ1-1; D call uncertain. CDR3 residues: CASSQDRGIGTEAFF. In DNA, the CDR3 is TGTGCCAGCAGCCAAGATCGAGGAATTGGGACTGAAGCTTTCTTT.